Listed here are 16 T cell receptor beta chains from one sample, sequenced in a study of graft-versus-host responses after intestinal transplantation. TCRdb's copy holds only in-frame clones and misses some; the assay was immunoSEQ multiplex PCR. The table has some 70,000 clones, roughly 90% seen once. This material consisted of bone marrow, taken 734 days after intestinal transplantation. The receptors originated from a human patient who received an intestinal transplant, so some T cells may come from the graft donor.

The V gene is TRBV1, the J gene TRBJ1-5. TRBV1 is a documented pseudogene. This CDR3 spans 19 amino acids. CDR3 DNA: TGCACCAGCAGCCAAGTTGGTTTTAAGGGGGGGCGGGATGGTCAGCCCCAGCATTTT. Protein product: CTSSQVGFKGGRDGQPQHF.

CDR3 amino acids: CASSPMGNEQFF. CDR3 sequence (DNA): TGTGCCAGCAGTCCGATGGGCAATGAGCAGTTCTTC. V and J are TRBV28 and TRBJ2-1; D gene uncertain. Germline V gene data show CDR1 as MDHEN and CDR2 as SYDVKM. This CDR3 has 12 amino acids. Deletions cut 5 bases from V and 6 bases from J, with 8 bases between.

The gene calls are TRBV7-6 and TRBJ2-4; TRBD2 matches 14 bases. The CDR3 covers 18 residues. Looked up from germline, CDR1 is SGHVS and CDR2 is FNYEAQ. J gave up 7 bases and V 5 bases, and 13 bases lay outside the gene matches. CDR3 bases: TGTGCCAGCAGCCCGGGACTAGCGGGAGTTGCCGAAAACAACATTCAGTACTTC. Translation: CASSPGLAGVAENNIQYF. Variable domain in full (rest from reference TRBV7-6 and TRBJ2-4): GAGVSQSPRYKVTKRGQDVALRCDPISGHVSLYWYRQALGQGPEFLTYFNYEAQQDKSGLPNDRFSAERPEGSISTLTIQRTEQRDSAMYRCASSPGLAGVAENNIQYFGAGTRLSVL.

This rearrangement joins TRBV4-1 to TRBJ2-1, with 9 bases lining up with TRBD2. V trimming: 0 bases; J trimming: 6 bases; junction bases outside the gene matches: 3. The CDR3 is 15 amino acids. Germline CDR1 and CDR2: MGHRA and YSYEKL. The CDR3: CASSQESREGNEQFF. The CDR3 DNA follows: TGCGCCAGCAGCCAAGAGTCGCGGGAGGGCAATGAGCAGTTCTTC.

The V call is TRBV6-5, the J call TRBJ2-2; the D gene is possibly TRBD1 (6 bases). Trimming took off 5 bases at V and 7 bases at J, with 11 bases between the two ends. The CDR3 has 13 residues. The germline CDR1 and CDR2 sequences are MNHEY and SVGAGI. This chain's CDR3 is CASSPQGIGELFF. In nucleotides, the CDR3 is TGTGCCAGCAGTCCTCAGGGGATCGGGGAGCTGTTTTTT.

The chain uses TRBV7-9 and TRBJ2-7; no reliable D call. V was trimmed by 1 base and J by 7 bases, leaving 11 bases between them. CDR1 is SEHNR and CDR2 is FQNEAQ in the germline V gene (reference sequence). This CDR3 spans 13 amino acids. DNA of the CDR3: TGTGCCAGCAGCTTAGGCGTCCCCCGGGAGCAGTACTTC. Its translation is CASSLGVPREQYF.

The chain has TRBV10-3 and TRBJ2-3; TRBD2 is a possible D gene (6 bases). Trimming stripped 5 bases from V and 1 base from J, with 16 bases between. CDR1 and CDR2 from the germline V gene are ENHRY and SYGVKD. This CDR3 has 16 amino acids. The chain's CDR3 is CAISPQVGGGTDTQYF. In DNA, the CDR3 is TGTGCCATCAGTCCTCAGGTAGGAGGGGGCACAGATACGCAGTATTTT.

The V gene is TRBV19, the J gene TRBJ2-1; 7 nucleotides agree with TRBD1. Germline trimming cut 8 bases from V and 6 bases from J; bases unmatched to any gene: 7. This CDR3 has 13 amino acids. Germline CDR1 and CDR2: LNHDA and SQIVND (reference sequence). The CDR3 DNA is TGTGCCAGTGAACAGGGGTCGGGCAATGAGCAGTTCTTC. Its protein product is CASEQGSGNEQFF. Looking up the rest from reference TRBV19 and TRBJ2-1 gives the full variable domain: DGGITQSPKYLFRKEGQNVTLSCEQNLNHDAMYWYRQDPGQGLRLIYYSQIVNDFQKGDIAEGYSVSREKKESFPLTVTSAQKNPTAFYLCASEQGSGNEQFFGPGTRLTVL.

The chain combines TRBV2 with TRBJ1-1; D possibly corresponds to TRBD1 (5 bases). Germline CDR1 and CDR2: SNHLY and FYNNEI. V was trimmed by 4 bases and J by 0 bases, leaving 9 bases between them. This CDR3 contains 14 residues. The DNA of the CDR3 is TGTGCCAGCAGTGTGGGGGGGGTGAACACTGAAGCTTTCTTT. This encodes CASSVGGVNTEAFF.

The J gene is TRBJ1-1, the V gene TRBV18; maybe TRBD1 (6 bases). This CDR3 spans 14 amino acids. Germline V gene lookup returns CDR1 KGHSH and CDR2 LQKENI. V lost 4 bases and J lost 5, with 14 bases in between. DNA for the CDR3: TGTGCCAGCTCACTTACAGGGCCGTCGACTGAAGCTTTCTTT. Translating gives CASSLTGPSTEAFF.

V and J are TRBV5-4 and TRBJ1-1, with D possibly being TRBD1 (6 bases). Trimming removed 8 bases at V and 4 bases at J, with 21 bases between. There are 15 residues in the CDR3. CDR1 is SGHNT, CDR2 YYREEE, per germline (reference sequence). The DNA of the CDR3 is TGTGCCAGTTGGGTTCGAACAGGGCGGGGCACTGAAGCTTTCTTT. Translated, it gives CASWVRTGRGTEAFF.

V gene TRBV6-1 combines with J gene TRBJ1-1; D gene unclear. The CDR3 loop spans 11 amino acids. With 8 bases removed from V and 1 base from J, the gap between germline ends came to 5 bases. The germline CDR1 and CDR2 sequences are MNHNS and SASEGT. CDR3 sequence: CASGKNTEAFF. The CDR3 region has the DNA TGTGCCAGCGGTAAGAACACTGAAGCTTTCTTT.

This clone was recorded once. The chain recombines TRBV5-4 with TRBJ1-3, with D possibly being TRBD1 (6 bases). Deletions cut 3 bases from V and 8 bases from J, with 12 bases between. The germline gives CDR1 SGHNT, CDR2 YYREEE (reference sequence). This CDR3 has 13 amino acids. The CDR3 loop reads CASSSDSWDTIYF. CDR3 DNA: TGTGCCAGCAGCTCGGACAGTTGGGACACCATATATTTT. The whole variable domain, filled in from reference TRBV5-4 and TRBJ1-3, reads ETGVTQSPTHLIKTRGQQVTLRCSSQSGHNTVSWYQQALGQGPQFIFQYYREEENGRGNFPPRFSGLQFPNYSSELNVNALELDDSALYLCASSSDSWDTIYFGEGSWLTVV.

V gene TRBV11-1 combines with J gene TRBJ1-3; TRBD1 might be the D (5 bases). Trimming removed 4 bases at V and 0 bases at J, with 10 bases between. Germline-derived CDR1 and CDR2 are SGHAT and FQDESV (reference sequence). The CDR3 spans 15 residues. CDR3 residues: CASSSGLLSGNTIYF. CDR3 coding DNA: TGTGCCAGCAGCTCGGGACTCCTCTCTGGAAACACCATATATTTT.

The CDR3 is CASSYRGGYEQYF. In DNA form, the CDR3 reads TGTGCCAGCAGTTACCGCGGGGGTTACGAGCAGTACTTC. The chain couples TRBV6-5 to TRBJ2-7, with 7 bases lining up with TRBD2. Germline loops: CDR1 MNHEY, CDR2 SVGAGI. CDR3 length: 13 residues. With V trimmed by 2 bases and J by 4 bases, 2 bases remained unmatched.

This clone was counted once. The chain employs TRBV7-2 and TRBJ2-3, with 9 positions matching TRBD1. Germline V CDR1 and CDR2: SGHTA, FQGNSA. V was clipped by 4 bases and J by 3 bases; unmatched bases: 2. The CDR3 is 14 residues long. DNA for the CDR3: TGTGCCAGCAGCTACGGACAGGGGACAGATACGCAGTATTTT. It codes for CASSYGQGTDTQYF. The full variable domain, rest sourced from reference TRBV7-2 and TRBJ2-3, is GAGVSQSPSNKVTEKGKDVELRCDPISGHTALYWYRQSLGQGLEFLIYFQGNSAPDKSGLPSDRFSAERTGGSVSTLTIQRTQQEDSAVYLCASSYGQGTDTQYFGPGTRLTVL.